These 5 T cell receptor beta chains originate from one sample sequenced in a study of blood T cell repertoires in COVID-19. Produced via immunoSEQ multiplex PCR; TCRdb's table is partial and in-frame only. Here the sample spans roughly 150,000 clones, 80% to 90% being singletons. Sequenced material: peripheral blood. These receptors were taken from a woman aged 70-85 years with COVID-19, enrolled during active disease.

The rearrangement links TRBV27 to TRBJ1-4; weak D call: TRBD1 (5 bases). Per the germline V gene, CDR1 is MNHEY and CDR2 is SMNVEV (reference sequence). V lost 4 bases to trimming and J lost 0 bases, with 18 bases between them. This CDR3 region has 18 residues. CDR3 residues: CASSSRWAGIPTNEKLFF. The CDR3 bases are TGTGCCAGCAGTTCCCGGTGGGCAGGGATCCCAACTAATGAAAAACTGTTTTTT.

This chain joins TRBV18 and TRBJ2-7; 13 nucleotides agree with TRBD2. Germline V gene sequence: CDR1 KGHSH, CDR2 LQKENI. The J segment lost 6 bases and the V segment lost 3 bases, leaving 2 bases of the junction unmatched. CDR3 size: 14 residues. CDR3 nucleotide sequence: TGTGCCAGCTCACCGGGACTAGCGGGACGCGAGCAGTACTTC. It encodes CASSPGLAGREQYF.

V is TRBV6-6 and J is TRBJ1-3; perhaps TRBD1 as D (6 bases). The CDR3 covers 16 residues. V lost 0 bases and J lost 0, with 9 bases in between. Germline V lookup: CDR1 MNHNY, CDR2 SVGAGI (reference sequence). CDR3 bases: TGTGCCAGCAGTTACTCTGCCAGGGGCTCTGGAAACACCATATATTTT. It encodes CASSYSARGSGNTIYF.

The chain links TRBV29-1 to TRBJ1-6, with a weak D call TRBD1 (6 bases). In germline, CDR1 is SQVTM, CDR2 ANQGSEA. Deletions cut 6 bases from V and 7 bases from J, with 16 bases between. The CDR3 covers 14 residues. The CDR3 reads CSVRRGARNSPLHF. The CDR3, as DNA: TGCAGCGTCCGTCGGGGGGCGAGGAATTCACCCCTCCACTTT.

Comment on this clone: The junction differs from germline at one of its ends, possibly a read error. The chain has TRBV7-7 and TRBJ2-5, with 8 bases identical to TRBD1. The germline gives CDR1 SSHAT, CDR2 FNYEAQ (reference sequence). This CDR3 comprises 13 residues. CDR3 in amino acids: CASSSDRGETQYF. The CDR3 nucleotides are TGTGCTAGCAGTTCCGACAGGGGAGAGACCCAGTACTTC.